This T cell receptor beta chain is drawn from a study of T cell repertoires in cytomegalovirus infection. This CDR3 contains 18 residues. Germline V gene data show CDR1 as SGHKS and CDR2 as YYEKEE (reference sequence). Germline trimming cut 4 bases from V and 5 bases from J; bases unmatched to any gene: 13. This clonotype has a handful of counts. No antigen is known for it. TCRdb ran MiXCR on the reads and lists one entry per CDR3 protein. The table lists fewer than 60,000 distinct CDR3 sequences, around a fifth of them singletons, with just under 80% in the top ten. The V call is TRBV5-5, the J call TRBJ2-2, with 11 nucleotides matching TRBD1. The starting material was CD8+ T cells from cultured PBMCs, obtained from culture after CMV antigen stimulation. This clonotype was obtained from a human donor in good health (CMV status not recorded). Some clones in this sample may be carry-over from other donors' samples. CDR3 DNA: TGTGCCAGCAGCCTCTACGGGACAGGGGGTTTCGATACCGGGGAGCTGTTTTTT. Protein: CASSLYGTGGFDTGELFF.